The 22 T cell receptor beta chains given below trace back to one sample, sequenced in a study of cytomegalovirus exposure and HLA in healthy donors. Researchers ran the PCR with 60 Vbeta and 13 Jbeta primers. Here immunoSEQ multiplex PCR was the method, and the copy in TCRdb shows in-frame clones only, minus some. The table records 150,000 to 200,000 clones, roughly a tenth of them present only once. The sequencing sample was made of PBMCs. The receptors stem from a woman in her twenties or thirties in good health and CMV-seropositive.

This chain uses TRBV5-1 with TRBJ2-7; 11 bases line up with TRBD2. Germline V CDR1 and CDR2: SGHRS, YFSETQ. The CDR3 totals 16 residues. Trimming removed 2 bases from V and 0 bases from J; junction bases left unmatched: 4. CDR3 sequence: CASSLNLAGGSYEQYF. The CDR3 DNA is TGCGCCAGCAGCTTAAACCTAGCGGGAGGCTCCTACGAGCAGTACTTC.

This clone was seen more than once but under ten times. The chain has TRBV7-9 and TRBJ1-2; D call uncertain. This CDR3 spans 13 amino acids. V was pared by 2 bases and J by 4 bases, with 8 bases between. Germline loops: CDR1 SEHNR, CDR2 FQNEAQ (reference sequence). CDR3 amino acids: CASSLPGSYGYTF. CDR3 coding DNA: TGTGCCAGCAGCTTACCGGGGTCCTATGGCTACACCTTC.

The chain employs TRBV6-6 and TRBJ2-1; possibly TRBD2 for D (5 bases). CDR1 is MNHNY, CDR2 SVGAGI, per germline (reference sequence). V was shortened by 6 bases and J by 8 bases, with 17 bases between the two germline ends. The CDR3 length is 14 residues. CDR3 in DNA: TGTGCCAGCAGAAGTCGACGGGGTATGGATGAGCAGTTCTTC. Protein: CASRSRRGMDEQFF.

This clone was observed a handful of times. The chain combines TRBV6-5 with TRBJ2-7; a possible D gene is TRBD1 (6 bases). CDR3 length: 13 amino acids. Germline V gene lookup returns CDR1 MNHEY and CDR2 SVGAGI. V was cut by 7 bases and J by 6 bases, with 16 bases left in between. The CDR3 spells CASKLDSRGEQYF. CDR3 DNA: TGTGCCAGCAAGTTGGACAGTCGGGGCGAGCAGTACTTC.

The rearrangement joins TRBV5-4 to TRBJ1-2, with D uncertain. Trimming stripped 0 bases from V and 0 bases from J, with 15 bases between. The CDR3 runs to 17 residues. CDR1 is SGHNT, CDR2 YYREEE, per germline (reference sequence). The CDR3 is CASSLGHAAKANYGYTF. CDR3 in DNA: TGTGCCAGCAGCTTGGGGCACGCGGCCAAGGCTAACTATGGCTACACCTTC.

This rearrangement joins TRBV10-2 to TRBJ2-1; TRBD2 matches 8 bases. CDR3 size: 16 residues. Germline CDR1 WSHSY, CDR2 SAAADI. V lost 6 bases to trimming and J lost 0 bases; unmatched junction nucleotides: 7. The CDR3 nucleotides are TGCGCCAGCAGCGCTTCCAGCGGGAGCTCCTACAATGAGCAGTTCTTC. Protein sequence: CASSASSGSSYNEQFF.

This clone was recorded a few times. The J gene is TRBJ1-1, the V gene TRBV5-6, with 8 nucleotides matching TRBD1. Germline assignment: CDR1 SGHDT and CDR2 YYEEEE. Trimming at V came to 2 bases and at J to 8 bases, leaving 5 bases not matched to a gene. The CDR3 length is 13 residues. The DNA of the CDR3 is TGTGCCAGCAGCTTCGGACAGGGTGGAGAAGCTTTCTTT. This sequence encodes CASSFGQGGEAFF.

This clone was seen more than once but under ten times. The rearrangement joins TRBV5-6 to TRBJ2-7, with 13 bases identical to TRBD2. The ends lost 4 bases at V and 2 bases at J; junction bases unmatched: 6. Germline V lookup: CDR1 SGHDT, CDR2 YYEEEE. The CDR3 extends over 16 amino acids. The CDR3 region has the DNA TGTGCCAGCAGCGTGGGGACTAGCGGGACCCCCTACGAGCAGTACTTC. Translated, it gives CASSVGTSGTPYEQYF.

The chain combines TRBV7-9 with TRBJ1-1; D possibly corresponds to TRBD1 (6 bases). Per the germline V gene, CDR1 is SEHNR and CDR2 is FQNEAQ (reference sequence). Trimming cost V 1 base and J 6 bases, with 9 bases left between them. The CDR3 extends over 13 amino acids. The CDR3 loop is CASSLVGAPEAFF. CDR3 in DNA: TGTGCCAGCAGCTTAGTGGGGGCACCTGAAGCTTTCTTT.

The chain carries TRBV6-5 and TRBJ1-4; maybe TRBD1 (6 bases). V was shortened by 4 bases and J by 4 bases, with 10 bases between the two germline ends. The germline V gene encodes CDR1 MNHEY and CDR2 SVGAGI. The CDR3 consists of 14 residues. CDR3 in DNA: TGTGCCAGCAGTTGGGGGGGCGGTAATGAAAAACTGTTTTTT. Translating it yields CASSWGGGNEKLFF.

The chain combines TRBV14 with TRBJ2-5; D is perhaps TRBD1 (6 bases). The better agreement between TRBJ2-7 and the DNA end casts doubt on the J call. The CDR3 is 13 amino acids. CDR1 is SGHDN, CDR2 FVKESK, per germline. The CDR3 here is CASSQGQAYEQYF. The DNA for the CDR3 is TGTGCCAGCAGCCAAGGACAGGCGTACGAGCAGTACTTC.

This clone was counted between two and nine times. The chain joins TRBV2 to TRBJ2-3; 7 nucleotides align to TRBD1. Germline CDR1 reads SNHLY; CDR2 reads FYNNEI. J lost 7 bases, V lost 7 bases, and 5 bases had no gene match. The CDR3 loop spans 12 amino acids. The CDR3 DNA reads TGTGCCAGCAAAGGACAGGCCAATACGCAGTATTTT. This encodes CASKGQANTQYF. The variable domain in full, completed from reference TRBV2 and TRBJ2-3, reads EPEVTQTPSHQVTQMGQEVILRCVPISNHLYFYWYRQILGQKVEFLVSFYNNEISEKSEIFDDQFSVERPDGSNFTLKIRSTKLEDSAMYFCASKGQANTQYFGPGTRLTVL.

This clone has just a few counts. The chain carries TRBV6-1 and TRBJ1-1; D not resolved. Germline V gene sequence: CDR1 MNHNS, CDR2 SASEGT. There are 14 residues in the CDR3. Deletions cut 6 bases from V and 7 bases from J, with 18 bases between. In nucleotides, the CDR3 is TGTGCCAGCAGACCCTGGGGTACTAGAGGTGAAGCTTTCTTT. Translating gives CASRPWGTRGEAFF.

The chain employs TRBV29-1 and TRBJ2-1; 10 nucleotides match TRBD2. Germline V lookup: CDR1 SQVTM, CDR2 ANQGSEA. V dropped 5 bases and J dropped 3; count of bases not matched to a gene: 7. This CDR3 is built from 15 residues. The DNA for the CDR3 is TGCAGCGTTTATTCTAGCGGGAGAAGCTACAATGAGCAGTTCTTC. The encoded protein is CSVYSSGRSYNEQFF.

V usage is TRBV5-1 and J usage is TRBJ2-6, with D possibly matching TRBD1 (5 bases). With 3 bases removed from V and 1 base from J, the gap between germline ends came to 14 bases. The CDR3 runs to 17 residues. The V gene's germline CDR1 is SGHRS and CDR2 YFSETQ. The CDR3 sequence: CASSSAGPTSGANVLTF. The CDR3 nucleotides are TGCGCCAGCAGCTCCGCAGGGCCCACTTCTGGGGCCAACGTCCTGACTTTC.

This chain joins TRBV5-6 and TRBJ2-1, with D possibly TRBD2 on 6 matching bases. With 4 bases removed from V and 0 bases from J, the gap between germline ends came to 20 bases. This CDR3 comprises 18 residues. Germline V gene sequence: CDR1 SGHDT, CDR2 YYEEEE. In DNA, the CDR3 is TGTGCCAGCAGCACAAGGAGGGCCCCTACAGGCTCCTACAATGAGCAGTTCTTC. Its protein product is CASSTRRAPTGSYNEQFF.

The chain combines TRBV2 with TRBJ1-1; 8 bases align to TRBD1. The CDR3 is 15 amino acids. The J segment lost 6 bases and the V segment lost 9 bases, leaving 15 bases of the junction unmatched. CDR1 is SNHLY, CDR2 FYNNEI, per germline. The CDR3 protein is CASTNRGGAGAEAFF. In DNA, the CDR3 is TGTGCCAGTACCAACAGGGGGGGGGCAGGGGCTGAAGCTTTCTTT.

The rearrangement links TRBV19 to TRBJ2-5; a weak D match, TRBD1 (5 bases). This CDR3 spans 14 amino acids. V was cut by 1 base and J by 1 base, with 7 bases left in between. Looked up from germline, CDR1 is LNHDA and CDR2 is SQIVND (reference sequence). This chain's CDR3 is CASSIGRVQETQYF. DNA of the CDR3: TGTGCCAGTAGTATAGGCAGGGTCCAAGAGACCCAGTACTTC.

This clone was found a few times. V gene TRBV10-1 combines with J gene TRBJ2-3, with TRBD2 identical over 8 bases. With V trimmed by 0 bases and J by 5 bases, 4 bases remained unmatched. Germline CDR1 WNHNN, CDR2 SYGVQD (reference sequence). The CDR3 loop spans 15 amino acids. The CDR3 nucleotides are TGCGCCAGCAGTGAGTCGGGGACTAGAAGAGATACGCAGTATTTT. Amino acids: CASSESGTRRDTQYF.

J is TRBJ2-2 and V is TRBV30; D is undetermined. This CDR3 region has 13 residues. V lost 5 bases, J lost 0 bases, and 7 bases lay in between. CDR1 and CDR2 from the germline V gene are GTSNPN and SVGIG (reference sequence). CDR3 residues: CAWRSSNTGELFF. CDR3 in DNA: TGTGCCTGGCGCAGTTCGAACACCGGGGAGCTGTTTTTT.

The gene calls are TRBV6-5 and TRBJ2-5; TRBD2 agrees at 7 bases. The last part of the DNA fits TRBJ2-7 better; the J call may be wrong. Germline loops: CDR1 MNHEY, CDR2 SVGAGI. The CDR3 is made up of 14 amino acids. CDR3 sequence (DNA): TGTGCCAGCGTTCGTGGGAGGGGCAACTACGAGCAGTACTTC. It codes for CASVRGRGNYEQYF.

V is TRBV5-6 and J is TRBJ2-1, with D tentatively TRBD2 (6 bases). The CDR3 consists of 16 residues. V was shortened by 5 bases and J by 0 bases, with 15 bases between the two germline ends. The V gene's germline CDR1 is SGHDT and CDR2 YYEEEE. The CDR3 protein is CASRSRDWLSYNEQFF. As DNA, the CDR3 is TGTGCCAGCAGAAGCCGGGACTGGCTCTCCTACAATGAGCAGTTCTTC.